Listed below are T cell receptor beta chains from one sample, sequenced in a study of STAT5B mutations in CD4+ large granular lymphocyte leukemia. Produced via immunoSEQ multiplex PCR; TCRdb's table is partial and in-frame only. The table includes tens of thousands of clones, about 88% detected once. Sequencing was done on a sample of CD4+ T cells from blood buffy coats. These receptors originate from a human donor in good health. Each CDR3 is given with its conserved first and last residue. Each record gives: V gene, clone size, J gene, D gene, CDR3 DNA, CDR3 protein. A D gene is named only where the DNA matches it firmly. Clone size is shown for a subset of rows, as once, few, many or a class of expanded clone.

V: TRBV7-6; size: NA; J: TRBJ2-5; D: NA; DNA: TGTGCCAGCAGCTTAGCGGACAGCCCTACGAAGCAGTACTTC; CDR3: CASSLADSPTKQYF
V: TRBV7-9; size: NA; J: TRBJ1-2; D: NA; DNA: TGTGCCAGCAGCCCACCGGGATCTGGCTACACCTTC; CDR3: CASSPPGSGYTF
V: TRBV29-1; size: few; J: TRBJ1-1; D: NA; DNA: TGCAGCGTTGAAGTGCAGGCCACGAACACTGAAGCTTTCTTT; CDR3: CSVEVQATNTEAFF
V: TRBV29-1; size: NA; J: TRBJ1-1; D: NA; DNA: TGCAGCGTTGTTGCCAACACTGAAGCTTTCTTT; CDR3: CSVVANTEAFF
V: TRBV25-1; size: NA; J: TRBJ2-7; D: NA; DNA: TGTGCCAGCAGTGCGGCGGGACACCAAACCTACGAGCAGTACTTC; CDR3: CASSAAGHQTYEQYF
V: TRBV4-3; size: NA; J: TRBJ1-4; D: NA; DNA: TGCGCCAGCAGCCAAGAGAGTGCAACTAATGAAAAACTGTTTTTT; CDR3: CASSQESATNEKLFF
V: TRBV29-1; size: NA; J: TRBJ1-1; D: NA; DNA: TGCAGCGTTGAAGATCTTAGTATGGGGGGTAGGAACACTGAAGCTTTCTTT; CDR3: CSVEDLSMGGRNTEAFF
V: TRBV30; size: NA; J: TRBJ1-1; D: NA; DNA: TGTGCCTACCAGAGACAGCCGAACACTGAAGCTTTCTTT; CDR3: CAYQRQPNTEAFF
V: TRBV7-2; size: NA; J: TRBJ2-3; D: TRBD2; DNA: TGTGCCAGCAGGGGCCCCCAGCGGGGGGGCGGCACAGATACGCAGTATTTT; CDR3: CASRGPQRGGGTDTQYF
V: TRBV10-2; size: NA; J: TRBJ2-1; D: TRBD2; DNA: TGCGCCAGCAGTGAGGAGCGGGAGTTCTACAATGAGCAGTTCTTC; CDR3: CASSEEREFYNEQFF
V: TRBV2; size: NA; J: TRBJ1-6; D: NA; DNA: TGTGCCAGCAGCAGAGGCAGGACTTATAATTCACCCCTCCACTTT; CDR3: CASSRGRTYNSPLHF
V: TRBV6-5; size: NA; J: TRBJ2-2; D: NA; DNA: TGTGCCAGCAGAAAGAGCGGTGCCGGGGAGCTGTTTTTT; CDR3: CASRKSGAGELFF
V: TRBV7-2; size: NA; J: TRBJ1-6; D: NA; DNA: TGTGCCAGCAGCTTAGCGTTGACTGGGACAAGCTCCTATAATTCACCCCTCCACTTT; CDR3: CASSLALTGTSSYNSPLHF
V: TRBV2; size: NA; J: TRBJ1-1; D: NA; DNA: TGTGCCAGCAGCAAGGGACCGCTGAACACTGAAGCTTTCTTT; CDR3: CASSKGPLNTEAFF
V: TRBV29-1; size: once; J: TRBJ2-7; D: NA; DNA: TGCAGCGTTGAACCCATAGGACTCCTCCGGGGGCAGTACTTC; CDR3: CSVEPIGLLRGQYF
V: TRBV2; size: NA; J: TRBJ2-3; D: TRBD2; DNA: TGTGCCAGCAGTGCCCTAAGCGGGATAGCGGGGGATAGCACAGATACGCAGTATTTT; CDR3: CASSALSGIAGDSTDTQYF
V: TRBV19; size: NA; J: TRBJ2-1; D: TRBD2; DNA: TGTGCCAGTAGCCTAGGGACTAGCGGGAGTGCCTACAATGAGCAGTTCTTC; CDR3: CASSLGTSGSAYNEQFF
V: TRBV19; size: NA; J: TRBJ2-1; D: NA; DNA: TGTGCCAGTAGTATAAACGATGAGCAGTTCTTC; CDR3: CASSINDEQFF
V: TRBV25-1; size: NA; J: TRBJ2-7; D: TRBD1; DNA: TGTGCCAGCAGCATCCCGGACAGGGGATACGAGCAGTACTTC; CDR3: CASSIPDRGYEQYF
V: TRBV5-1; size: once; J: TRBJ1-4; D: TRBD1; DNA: TGCGCCAGCAGCAGGGGACAGCCGAATGAAAAACTGTTTTTT; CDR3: CASSRGQPNEKLFF
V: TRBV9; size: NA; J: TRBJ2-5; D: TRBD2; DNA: TGTGCCAGCAGCGGGGGACTAGCGGGTTCACAAGAGACCCAGTACTTC; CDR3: CASSGGLAGSQETQYF
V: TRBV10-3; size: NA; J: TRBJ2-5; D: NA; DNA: TGTGCCATCAGTGAGCCAAGGGGAGAGACCCAGTACTTC; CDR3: CAISEPRGETQYF
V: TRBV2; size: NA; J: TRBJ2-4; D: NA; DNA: TGTGCCAGCACCCCGGGATCGTTTGGGATTAACATTCAGTACTTC; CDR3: CASTPGSFGINIQYF
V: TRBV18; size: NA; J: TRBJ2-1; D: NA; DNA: TGTGCCAGCTCCCAAAGACTGGAAACCTACAATGAGCAGTTCTTC; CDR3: CASSQRLETYNEQFF
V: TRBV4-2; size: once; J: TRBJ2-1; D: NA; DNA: TGTGCCAGCAGCCAAGAAGGCACTACCCCAGGGGATGAGCAGTTCTTC; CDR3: CASSQEGTTPGDEQFF
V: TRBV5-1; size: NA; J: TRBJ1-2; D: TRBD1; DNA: TGCGCCAGCAGCTTGGTCGAACAGGGGCCCTATGGCTACACCTTC; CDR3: CASSLVEQGPYGYTF
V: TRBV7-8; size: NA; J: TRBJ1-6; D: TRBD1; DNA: TGTGCCAGCAGCCAGAATTACAGGGGGATAGATTCACCCCTCCACTTT; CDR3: CASSQNYRGIDSPLHF
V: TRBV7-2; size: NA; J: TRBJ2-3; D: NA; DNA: TGTGCCACCAGGGCGGGGCTCGGAGATACGCAGTATTTT; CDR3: CATRAGLGDTQYF
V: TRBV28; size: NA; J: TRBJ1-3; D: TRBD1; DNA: TGTGCCAGCAGCCTTGGGACAGGGGTTGGAAACACCATATATTTT; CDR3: CASSLGTGVGNTIYF
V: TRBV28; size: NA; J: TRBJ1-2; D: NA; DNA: TGTGCCATCCGGGGGGGTAACTATGGCTACACCTTC; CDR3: CAIRGGNYGYTF
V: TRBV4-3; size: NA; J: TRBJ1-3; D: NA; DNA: TGCGCCAGCAGCCAAGATCATGGAGCCGTCCTCTCTGGAAACACCATATATTTT; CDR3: CASSQDHGAVLSGNTIYF
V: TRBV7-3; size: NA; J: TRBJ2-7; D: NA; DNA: TGTGCCAGCAGCTTTCCTAAGAGGGGAACCTACGAGCAGTACTTC; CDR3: CASSFPKRGTYEQYF
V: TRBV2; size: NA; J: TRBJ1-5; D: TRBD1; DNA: TGTGCCAGCAGTTATGACAGGGATAGCAATCAGCCCCAGCATTTT; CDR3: CASSYDRDSNQPQHF
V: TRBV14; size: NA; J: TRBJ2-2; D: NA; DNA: TGTGCCAGCAGCCCACCCCTAAGTGCCGGTAGCGGGGAGCTGTTTTTT; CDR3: CASSPPLSAGSGELFF
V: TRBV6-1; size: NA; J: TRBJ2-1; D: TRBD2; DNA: TGTGCCAGCAGTGCAGTGGCTAGCGGGAGTTACAATGAGCAGTTCTTC; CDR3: CASSAVASGSYNEQFF
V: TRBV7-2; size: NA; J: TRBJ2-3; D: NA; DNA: TGTGCCAGCAGCTTCACAGATACGCAGTATTTT; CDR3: CASSFTDTQYF
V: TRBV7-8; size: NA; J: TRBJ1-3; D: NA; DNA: TGTGCCAGCAGCTTAAGGGGTGCTGGAAACACCATATATTTT; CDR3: CASSLRGAGNTIYF
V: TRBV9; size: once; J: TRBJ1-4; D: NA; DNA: TGTGCCAGCAGCGTAGGGTGGAATGAAAAACTGTTTTTT; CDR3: CASSVGWNEKLFF
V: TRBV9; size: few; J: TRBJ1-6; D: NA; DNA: TGTGCCAGCAGCGTAGTAGGGGGGAATTCACCCCTCCACTTT; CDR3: CASSVVGGNSPLHF
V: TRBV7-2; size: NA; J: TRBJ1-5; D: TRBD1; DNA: TGTGCCAGCAGCTTAGAGACAGGGCGCAATCAGCCCCAGCATTTT; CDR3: CASSLETGRNQPQHF
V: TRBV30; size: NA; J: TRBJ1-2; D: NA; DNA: TGTGCCTGGGGGGAGGGCTCTAAAGCTAACTATGGCTACACCTTC; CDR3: CAWGEGSKANYGYTF
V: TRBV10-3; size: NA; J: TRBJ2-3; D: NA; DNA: TGTGCCATCAGCGGACAGAACACAGATACGCAGTATTTT; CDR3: CAISGQNTDTQYF
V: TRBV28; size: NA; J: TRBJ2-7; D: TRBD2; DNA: TGTGCCAGCAGTTCGCCCAGCGGGGGGCGATACGAGCAGTACTTC; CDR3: CASSSPSGGRYEQYF
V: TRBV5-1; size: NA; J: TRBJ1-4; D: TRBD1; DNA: TGCGCCAGCAGCTTGGACGGACAGGGAAATGAAAAACTGTTTTTT; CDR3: CASSLDGQGNEKLFF
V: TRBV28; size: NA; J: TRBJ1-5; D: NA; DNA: TGTGCCAGCAGTTTTGACAGTTATCAGCCCCAGCATTTT; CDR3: CASSFDSYQPQHF
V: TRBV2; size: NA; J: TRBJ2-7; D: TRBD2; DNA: TGTGCCAGCACCGGGACTAGCGGGACCCCGACCTACGAGCAGTACTTC; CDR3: CASTGTSGTPTYEQYF
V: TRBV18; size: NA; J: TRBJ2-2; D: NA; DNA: TGTGCCAGCTCACCGCAGGGGAAGGCGTCGGGGGAGCTGTTTTTT; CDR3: CASSPQGKASGELFF
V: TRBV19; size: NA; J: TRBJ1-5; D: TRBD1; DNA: TGTGCCAGTACTGAACGCACCGGGACAGGGGGTTCTCAGCCCCAGCATTTT; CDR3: CASTERTGTGGSQPQHF
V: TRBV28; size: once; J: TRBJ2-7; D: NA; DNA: TGTGCCAGCTCCCGGGGGATCTACGAGCAGTACTTC; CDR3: CASSRGIYEQYF
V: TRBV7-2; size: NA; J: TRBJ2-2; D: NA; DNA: TGTGCCACCAAAATTCCGGGACAATCAATTCCCACCGGGGAGCTGTTTTTT; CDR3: CATKIPGQSIPTGELFF
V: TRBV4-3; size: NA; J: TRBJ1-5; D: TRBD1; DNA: TGCGCCAGCAGCCAGGATTTCCTACAGGGGATAGGTCAGCCCCAGCATTTT; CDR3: CASSQDFLQGIGQPQHF
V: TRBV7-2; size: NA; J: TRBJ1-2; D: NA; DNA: TGTGCCAGCAGCTTAAACCCCGCCGGGAGTGGCTACACCTTC; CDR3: CASSLNPAGSGYTF
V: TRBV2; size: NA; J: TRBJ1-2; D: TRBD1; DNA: TGTGCCAGCAGCTACACCGGACAGGGCGAGGGGGGCTACACCTTC; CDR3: CASSYTGQGEGGYTF
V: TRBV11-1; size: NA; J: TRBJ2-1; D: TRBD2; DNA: TGTGCCAGCAGCTTAGGCGGGGGGGCCGTCAATGAGCAGTTCTTC; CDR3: CASSLGGGAVNEQFF
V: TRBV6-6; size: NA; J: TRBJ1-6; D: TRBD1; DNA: TGTGCCAGCAGTTACTCCGGACAGGGGGTTAATTCACCCCTCCACTTT; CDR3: CASSYSGQGVNSPLHF
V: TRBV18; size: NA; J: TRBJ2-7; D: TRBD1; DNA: TGTGCCAGCTCACCCCCGGGCAGGGGGTGGGAGCAGTACTTC; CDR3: CASSPPGRGWEQYF
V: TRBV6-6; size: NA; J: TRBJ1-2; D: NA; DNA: TGTGCCAGCAGTTACACCGACAGAGCTAACTATGGCTACACCTTC; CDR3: CASSYTDRANYGYTF
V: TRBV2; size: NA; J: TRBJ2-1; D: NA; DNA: TGTGCCAGCAGTGCGACTAGAAGCTCCTACAATGAGCAGTTCTTC; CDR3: CASSATRSSYNEQFF
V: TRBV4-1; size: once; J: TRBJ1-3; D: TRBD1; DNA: TGCGCCAGCAGGGGATTGGGACAGACCTCTGGAAACACCATATATTTT; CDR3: CASRGLGQTSGNTIYF